Following are 20 T cell receptor beta chains from one sample sequenced in a study of OX40 agonist ivuxolimab in advanced cancers. Produced via immunoSEQ multiplex PCR; TCRdb's table is partial and in-frame only. This sample carries 55,000 to 75,000 clones, approximately 86% of them seen once, and the ten largest clones take less than 6.5%. The material sequenced was CD4+ or CD8+ T cells sorted from blood, taken in a trial of the OX40 agonist ivuxolimab. The source of these receptors is an adult with an advanced solid tumor such as melanoma, head and neck, liver or kidney cancer.

The V call is TRBV11-2, the J call TRBJ2-3; 7 nucleotides line up with TRBD1. After removal of 5 bases from V and 4 bases from J, the junction contained 12 bases not matched to a gene. Germline CDR1 is SGHAT and CDR2 is FQNNGV. The CDR3 is made up of 16 amino acids. The CDR3 nucleotides read TGTGCCAGCAGCCGGCGATCGACAGGGTTGGCAGATACGCAGTATTTT. It translates to CASSRRSTGLADTQYF.

V is TRBV27 and J is TRBJ2-7; unclear D gene. Germline-derived CDR1 and CDR2 are MNHEY and SMNVEV (reference sequence). V was pared by 5 bases and J by 6 bases, with 14 bases between. This CDR3 spans 13 amino acids. The chain's CDR3 is CASSLQLFGEQYF. The CDR3 region has the DNA TGTGCCAGCAGTCTTCAGCTTTTCGGCGAGCAGTACTTC.

Only one count was recorded for this clone. The chain has TRBV5-8 and TRBJ2-1, with D perhaps matching TRBD1 (6 bases). The CDR3 length is 15 residues. Germline CDR1 and CDR2: SGHTS and YDEGEE. V was cut by 6 bases and J by 0 bases, with 13 bases left in between. In DNA, the CDR3 is TGTGCCAGCATACGGACAGCGAGCTCCTACAATGAGCAGTTCTTC. Translating it yields CASIRTASSYNEQFF.

This clone was seen a handful of times. This chain uses TRBV25-1 with TRBJ1-2; D remains unclear. Trimming pared 5 bases from V and 8 bases from J, leaving 9 bases between. The CDR3 loop spans 11 amino acids. The germline CDR1 and CDR2 sequences are MGHDK and SYGVNS. CDR3 nucleotides: TGTGCCAGCAGTTTTCAGTCGGGCTACACCTTC. Amino acid sequence: CASSFQSGYTF.

The rearrangement uses TRBV5-1 and TRBJ2-3; the match to TRBD2 covers 13 bases. The CDR3 is made up of 16 amino acids. Germline V CDR1 and CDR2: SGHRS, YFSETQ. The V segment lost 0 bases and the J segment 6 bases; nucleotides outside the gene matches: 4. CDR3 residues: CASSLELAGGTDTQYF. CDR3 DNA sequence: TGCGCCAGCAGCTTGGAACTAGCGGGGGGGACGGATACGCAGTATTTT.

The V and J genes are TRBV5-1 and TRBJ2-7, with 9 bases lining up with TRBD1. The CDR3 is made up of 14 amino acids. The junction had 5 bases not matched to a gene; V was cut back by 5 bases and J by 2 bases. CDR1 and CDR2 (germline): SGHRS, YFSETQ. This chain's CDR3 is CASSPGTGTYEQYF. In nucleotides, the CDR3 is TGCGCCAGCAGTCCCGGGACAGGGACCTACGAGCAGTACTTC.

The V gene is TRBV28, the J gene TRBJ2-3; D not resolved. This CDR3 has 15 amino acids. The V end lost 5 bases, the J end lost 4 bases, and 16 bases lay between the germline ends. Germline V gene data show CDR1 as MDHEN and CDR2 as SYDVKM. The CDR3 loop is CASSTANRRADTQYF. The DNA for the CDR3 is TGTGCCAGCAGTACTGCCAATCGCCGGGCAGATACGCAGTATTTT.

This clone was picked up one time. This sequence joins TRBV5-6 and TRBJ2-7; D remains unclear. The germline V gene encodes CDR1 SGHDT and CDR2 YYEEEE. CDR3 length: 13 residues. V was cut by 0 bases and J by 8 bases, with 12 bases left in between. CDR3 loop: CASSLGADPQQYF. In nucleotides, the CDR3 is TGTGCCAGCAGCTTGGGGGCGGATCCCCAGCAGTACTTC.

J is TRBJ2-1 and V is TRBV14, with D perhaps TRBD1 (7 bases). Germline CDR1 reads SGHDN; CDR2 reads FVKESK. Trimming removed 6 bases at V and 5 bases at J, with 17 bases between. The CDR3 loop spans 15 amino acids. In DNA, the CDR3 is TGTGCCAGCAGACCCGGAGGGGGCGGGCACAATGAGCAGTTCTTC. Its translation is CASRPGGGGHNEQFF.

V usage is TRBV19 and J usage is TRBJ1-1; D perhaps matches TRBD1 (6 bases). There are 14 residues in the CDR3. The V and J ends lost 8 bases and 7 bases respectively, with 20 bases between them. Germline V lookup: CDR1 LNHDA, CDR2 SQIVND (reference sequence). This chain's CDR3 is CASSHLGRGYEAFF. The CDR3 DNA reads TGTGCCAGTTCCCACCTTGGCAGGGGCTATGAAGCTTTCTTT.

This clone has only one observation. The rearrangement joins TRBV9 to TRBJ1-2; D may be TRBD1 (5 bases). The CDR3 length is 15 residues. Trimming took 0 bases from V and 7 from J, leaving 16 bases between them. Germline lookup yields CDR1 SGDLS and CDR2 YYNGEE. CDR3 amino acids: CASSVGPGLTGGYTF. The CDR3 nucleotides read TGTGCCAGCAGCGTAGGGCCAGGGCTAACTGGTGGCTACACCTTC.

The DNA of the CDR3 is TGTGCCAGCAGTGAAGTAGGTACAGTTCCTAACTATGGCTACACCTTC. Its translation: CASSEVGTVPNYGYTF. The chain has TRBV6-1 and TRBJ1-2, with unresolved D. The CDR3 has 16 amino acids. The ends were cut back, 1 base at V and 0 bases at J, with 12 bases in the middle. Germline V gives CDR1 MNHNS, CDR2 SASEGT.

CDR3 protein: CASSLGGYRTDTQYF. The CDR3 DNA sequence: TGTGCCAGCAGCTTAGGCGGGTACCGCACAGATACGCAGTATTTT. The chain carries TRBV7-2 and TRBJ2-3; weak D call: TRBD2 (5 bases). Germline CDR1 is SGHTA and CDR2 is FQGNSA. V was trimmed by 1 base and J by 1 base, leaving 9 bases between them. The CDR3 consists of 15 residues. Together with reference TRBV7-2 and TRBJ2-3, the CDR3 gives the full variable domain: GAGVSQSPSNKVTEKGKDVELRCDPISGHTALYWYRQSLGQGLEFLIYFQGNSAPDKSGLPSDRFSAERTGGSVSTLTIQRTQQEDSAVYLCASSLGGYRTDTQYFGPGTRLTVL.

This clone was observed a handful of times. The chain uses TRBV29-1 and TRBJ1-5; unclear D gene. Germline lookup yields CDR1 SQVTM and CDR2 ANQGSEA. V lost 0 bases and J 10 bases, leaving 13 bases between the germline ends. The CDR3 spans 13 residues. The CDR3 protein is CSVEDHPRSPQHF. The CDR3 coding sequence is TGCAGCGTTGAAGATCATCCCCGTAGCCCCCAGCATTTT.

The chain employs TRBV28 and TRBJ2-2, with 9 bases identical to TRBD1. CDR1 is MDHEN, CDR2 SYDVKM, per germline. J was trimmed by 4 bases and V by 5 bases; bases with no gene match: 5. The CDR3 is 15 residues long. This CDR3 reads CASSLLQGATGELFF. CDR3 sequence (DNA): TGTGCCAGCAGTCTCTTACAGGGGGCCACCGGGGAGCTGTTTTTT.

The rearrangement links TRBV28 to TRBJ2-3; a possible D gene is TRBD2 (5 bases). CDR1 and CDR2 from the germline V gene are MDHEN and SYDVKM. V was pared by 3 bases and J by 6 bases, with 13 bases between. The CDR3 spans 14 residues. CDR3 coding DNA: TGTGCCAGCAGTTTCTCTGCGGGTAGGGATACGCAGTATTTT. Protein: CASSFSAGRDTQYF.

The DNA of the CDR3 is TGTGCCAGCAGCTTAGCGGGAGACAGGGTCGGATATGGCTACACCTTC. The encoded protein is CASSLAGDRVGYGYTF. The V and J genes are TRBV7-9 and TRBJ1-2, with 7 nucleotides matching TRBD1. This CDR3 is built from 16 residues. The germline gives CDR1 SEHNR, CDR2 FQNEAQ (reference sequence). V lost 0 bases and J lost 5; bases outside the gene matches: 9.

The chain recombines TRBV11-2 with TRBJ1-2, with a possible D match to TRBD1 (5 bases). CDR1 and CDR2 from the germline V gene are SGHAT and FQNNGV. The CDR3 extends over 14 amino acids. The V and J ends lost 2 bases and 6 bases respectively, with 13 bases between them. The CDR3 nucleotides read TGTGCCAGCAGCTTAACGGGCAGGGAGCATGGCTACACCTTC. Translated, it gives CASSLTGREHGYTF.

This chain links TRBV11-2 with TRBJ2-4; TRBD1 matches at 11 bases. The CDR3 consists of 16 residues. Germline trimming cut 5 bases from V and 3 bases from J; bases unmatched to any gene: 6. The germline V gene has CDR1 SGHAT and CDR2 FQNNGV. As DNA, the CDR3 is TGTGCCAGCAGCCCTCGGGGACAGGGGGGCAAAAACATTCAGTACTTC. It codes for CASSPRGQGGKNIQYF.

By sample share, this clone is medium-sized (0.01 to 0.1%). The chain is built from TRBV21-1 and TRBJ2-5. TRBV21-1 is designated a pseudogene. This CDR3 is built from 15 residues. CDR3 DNA: TGTGCCAGCAGCAAATATAAGGCCCTACAAGAGACCCAGTACTTC. Its protein is CASSKYKALQETQYF.